The TCR beta chain described here comes from a study of blood T cell repertoires in COVID-19. Study overall: Specimens from acute and convalescent COVID-19 originated in the United States, Italy and Spain.

Authors' analysis steps: How many nucleated cells were present was estimated from reference gene primer amplification. Libraries were prepared by immunoSEQ multiplex PCR; TCRdb keeps only in-frame clonotypes and omits some of them. The V and J calls and clone size come from that table; D and trimming were worked out from the DNA. The sample lists hundreds of thousands of clones, 88% seen once, with 1.3% to 1.5% in the top ten. The sample was peripheral blood. The origin of this receptor is a man older than 75 with acute or convalescent COVID-19.

The CDR3 DNA reads TGTGCCAGCAGCGCGGGACAGGGATTCGATGAGCAGTTCTTC. Its translation: CASSAGQGFDEQFF. The genes are TRBV11-3 and TRBJ2-1; 9 bases are a match to TRBD1. CDR3 length: 14 residues. Germline V gene lookup returns CDR1 SGHNT and CDR2 YENEEA. V gave up 5 bases and J gave up 8 bases; unmatched junction bases: 7.